This passage covers 18 T cell receptor beta chains from one sample sequenced in a study of Ad26.COV2.S vaccination and SARS-CoV-2 variants. Treatment defined: some 20 received Ad26.COV2.S at low or high dose, single or two shots; roughly five received placebo; per-sample allocation not given. Material that was analyzed had been drawn on day 63 after the first vaccine or placebo injection. Clones were sequenced by immunoSEQ multiplex PCR, and TCRdb holds only the in-frame ones, with some missing. The sample gives about 410,000 clones, around 89% of which show up once; 1.5% to 2% is in the top ten. Here the sequenced sample was peripheral blood, taken in a trial of Ad26.COV2.S vaccine versus placebo. The receptor source for this set is a person between 18 and 60 years old who received the Ad26.COV2.S COVID-19 vaccine or a placebo.

The rearrangement links TRBV29-1 to TRBJ2-7; TRBD2 aligns across 13 bases. Germline V CDR1 and CDR2: SQVTM, ANQGSEA. The CDR3 length is 15 residues. The trim removed 6 bases at V and 2 bases at J, leaving 7 bases unmatched. In DNA, the CDR3 is TGCAGCGTCGGAGGGACTAGCGGGAAAACCTACGAGCAGTACTTC. This codes for CSVGGTSGKTYEQYF.

The chain recombines TRBV2 with TRBJ2-7, with 7 positions matching TRBD1. Per the germline V gene, CDR1 is SNHLY and CDR2 is FYNNEI. The V gene end was trimmed by 6 bases and the J gene end by 3 bases; junction bases not matched to a gene: 5. This CDR3 contains 13 residues. This CDR3 reads CASSRDSYYEQYF. DNA of the CDR3: TGTGCCAGCAGCAGGGACAGCTACTACGAGCAGTACTTC.

The table lists this clone with a few counts. The chain combines TRBV19 with TRBJ2-1; no definite D call. In germline, CDR1 is LNHDA, CDR2 SQIVND (reference sequence). The CDR3 sequence is 13 residues long. Trimming removed 7 bases from V and 4 bases from J, with 11 bases in between. CDR3 residues: CASKHRAYNEQFF. CDR3 nucleotide sequence: TGTGCCAGTAAACATCGGGCGTACAATGAGCAGTTCTTC. Full variable domain (remainder filled in from reference TRBV19 and TRBJ2-1): DGGITQSPKYLFRKEGQNVTLSCEQNLNHDAMYWYRQDPGQGLRLIYYSQIVNDFQKGDIAEGYSVSREKKESFPLTVTSAQKNPTAFYLCASKHRAYNEQFFGPGTRLTVL.

V and J are TRBV5-1 and TRBJ2-2; 11 positions match TRBD2. Trimming removed 4 bases from V and 6 bases from J; junction bases left unmatched: 8. Germline V gene data show CDR1 as SGHRS and CDR2 as YFSETQ. The CDR3 sequence is 16 residues long. The CDR3 is CASSQSLLAGAGELFF. In DNA, the CDR3 is TGCGCCAGCAGCCAATCCCTACTAGCGGGAGCCGGGGAGCTGTTTTTT.

Remarks on this clone: The junction departs from germline at one end; a sequencing error may be responsible. The V gene is TRBV3-1 (or the pseudogene TRBV3-2), the J gene TRBJ2-7, with D possibly being TRBD1 or TRBD2 (6 bases each). Germline loops: CDR1 LGHDT, CDR2 YNNKEL (reference sequence). CDR3 length equals 17 residues. The CDR3 spells CASSQIGGGTPRYEQCF. As DNA, the CDR3 is TGTGCCAGCAGCCAAATCGGAGGCGGGACACCCCGCTACGAGCAGTGCTTC.

The chain has TRBV7-9 and TRBJ1-2; 7 nucleotides align to TRBD1. Germline V gives CDR1 SEHNR, CDR2 FQNEAQ (reference sequence). The CDR3 length is 13 residues. V shed 5 bases and J 4 bases; nucleotides not matched to a gene: 4. The CDR3 here is CASSPGQIYGYTF. The CDR3 DNA sequence: TGTGCCAGCAGCCCGGGACAGATCTATGGCTACACCTTC.

The gene calls are TRBV30 and TRBJ2-1; D is possibly TRBD2 (6 bases). This CDR3 is 16 amino acids long. The V gene's germline CDR1 is GTSNPN and CDR2 SVGIG (reference sequence). V lost 3 bases, J lost 2 bases, and 17 bases lay in between. CDR3 residues: CAWRHATAGAYNEQFF. CDR3 in DNA: TGTGCCTGGAGGCATGCTACAGCGGGCGCCTACAATGAGCAGTTCTTC.

V gene TRBV28 combines with J gene TRBJ2-5; weak D call: TRBD1 (6 bases). V was trimmed by 4 bases and J by 5 bases, leaving 11 bases between them. Germline CDR1 reads MDHEN; CDR2 reads SYDVKM. The CDR3 runs to 13 residues. The DNA of the CDR3 is TGTGCCAGCAGTTGGGGGCGTAAGGAGACCCAGTACTTC. Its translation: CASSWGRKETQYF.

This clone was detected only once. The chain is built from TRBV7-2 and TRBJ1-2, with TRBD1 as a possible D gene (5 bases). V gave up 5 bases and J gave up 8 bases, with 15 bases separating them. In germline, CDR1 is SGHTA, CDR2 FQGNSA. The CDR3 contains 13 residues. Written as DNA, the CDR3 is TGTGCCAGCAGCCCTGACGGGGGGGAGGGCTACACCTTC. Encoded protein: CASSPDGGEGYTF.

This rearrangement joins TRBV4-3 to TRBJ2-7, with 9 bases that match TRBD1. Germline CDR1 LGHNA, CDR2 YSLEER. The CDR3 is 14 amino acids. J was trimmed by 4 bases and V by 4 bases; bases with no gene match: 5. The CDR3 loop is CASSLGQGKYEQYF. CDR3 nucleotide sequence: TGCGCCAGCAGCCTGGGACAGGGAAAATACGAGCAGTACTTC.

This chain connects TRBV28 to TRBJ2-7; D unresolved. CDR3 size: 13 residues. CDR1 and CDR2 (germline): MDHEN, SYDVKM. The V and J ends lost 4 bases and 5 bases respectively, with 12 bases between them. This CDR3 is CASSSDEWNEQYF. The CDR3 DNA follows: TGTGCCAGCAGTTCGGACGAGTGGAACGAGCAGTACTTC.

The rearrangement uses TRBV5-1 and TRBJ1-2, with a possible D match to TRBD1 (5 bases). The V gene's germline CDR1 is SGHRS and CDR2 YFSETQ. With 4 bases removed from V and 8 bases from J, the gap between germline ends came to 21 bases. The CDR3 extends over 15 amino acids. The CDR3 sequence is CASSLTNPGFEGYTF. Here the CDR3 DNA reads TGCGCCAGCAGCCTGACTAACCCAGGGTTTGAAGGCTACACCTTC.

The chain recombines TRBV7-2 with TRBJ2-5; 7 bases are shared with TRBD2. The germline CDR1 and CDR2 sequences are SGHTA and FQGNSA. V was pared by 5 bases and J by 7 bases, with 13 bases of the junction left unmatched. This CDR3 is 15 amino acids long. DNA of the CDR3: TGTGCCAGCAGCCCGAACGGGGGGTTGGAGGGGACCCAGTACTTC. Protein product: CASSPNGGLEGTQYF.

The chain couples TRBV4-3 to TRBJ1-6; D ambiguous. CDR3 length: 16 amino acids. V was pared by 0 bases and J by 5 bases, with 11 bases between. The germline V gene has CDR1 LGHNA and CDR2 YSLEER. The CDR3 DNA reads as TGCGCCAGCAGCCAAGATAGGGCGAGGAATAATTCACCCCTCCACTTT. It codes for CASSQDRARNNSPLHF.

The J gene is TRBJ2-1, the V gene TRBV10-3; 8 bases align to TRBD1. This CDR3 region has 18 residues. Per the germline V gene, CDR1 is ENHRY and CDR2 is SYGVKD. Trimming at V came to 2 bases and at J to 7 bases, leaving 16 bases not matched to a gene. DNA of the CDR3: TGTGCCATCAGTGAGGAGGAGAATGTGAGACAGGGGAGAAATGAGCAGTTCTTC. The encoded protein is CAISEEENVRQGRNEQFF.

This chain joins TRBV5-4 and TRBJ2-2; D uncertain. Germline V gene data show CDR1 as SGHNT and CDR2 as YYREEE (reference sequence). V lost 0 bases and J lost 4, with 10 bases in between. The CDR3 is 15 amino acids. The CDR3 nucleotides are TGTGCCAGCAGCTTGGCCGGTCTCACCACCGGGGAGCTGTTTTTT. Translating gives CASSLAGLTTGELFF.

The J gene is TRBJ2-7, the V gene TRBV19, with 11 bases fitting TRBD1. The V gene's germline CDR1 is LNHDA and CDR2 SQIVND (reference sequence). The CDR3 contains 15 residues. The trim removed 6 bases at V and 2 bases at J, leaving 6 bases unmatched. DNA of the CDR3: TGTGCCAGTAGCACCGGGACAGGGGGACCCTACGAGCAGTACTTC. It specifies CASSTGTGGPYEQYF.

V usage is TRBV5-6 and J usage is TRBJ1-2, with unresolved D. This CDR3 contains 13 residues. CDR1 SGHDT and CDR2 YYEEEE come from the germline V gene. The V and J ends lost 3 bases and 5 bases respectively, with 11 bases between them. Here the CDR3 DNA reads TGTGCCAGCAGCTCAGGACCTCAATATGGCTACACCTTC. Protein product: CASSSGPQYGYTF.